This T cell receptor (beta chain) derives from a study of shared clonotypes between healthy human individuals. CD45RO negativity and positive selection for CCR7 defined naive CD8 cells, a population that excluded terminally differentiated effector memory CD45RA+ cells. Study-level findings and limits: Sampling was confined to blood; repertoires within tissues likely differ.

The table came from immunoSEQ multiplex PCR; TCRdb's copy has only in-frame clones and leaves some out. Of millions of clones listed, 90% to 95% are singletons. On this clone itself: The target antigen is unknown.

Material for sequencing was naive CD8+ T cells from PBMCs. The clonotype originates from a man younger than 35 in good health. Some clones in this sample may be carry-over from other donors' samples.

The CDR3 DNA follows: TGTGCCAGCAGCCCACCAGGGGCAACCGAGCAGTACTTC. Translated, it gives CASSPPGATEQYF. The chain joins TRBV9 to TRBJ2-7; a possible D gene is TRBD1 (6 bases). Trimming took 4 bases from V and 6 from J, leaving 14 bases between them. Per the germline V gene, CDR1 is SGDLS and CDR2 is YYNGEE. The CDR3 spans 13 residues.